The 3 T cell receptor beta chains below were found in one sample sequenced in a study of response to subunit inactivated influenza vaccine. TCRdb reprocessed the RT-PCR reads with MiXCR, giving one entry per CDR3 protein. The sample contains about 480,000 distinct CDR3 sequences, 10% to 15% of which appear only once. Sequenced material: PBMCs from blood, taken around seven weeks after vaccination. These receptors were collected from a middle-aged man who received an inactivated influenza vaccine.

This clonotype turned up a few times. The chain combines TRBV6-5 with TRBJ2-5; D gene unclear. V lost 0 bases and J lost 3, with 11 bases in between. Germline-derived CDR1 and CDR2 are MNHEY and SVGAGI. This CDR3 region has 15 residues. Here the CDR3 reads CASSYSIHTKETQYF. For the CDR3, the DNA is TGTGCCAGCAGTTACTCGATCCATACAAAAGAGACCCAGTACTTC.

Notes on this clonotype: The junction and the germline gene differ at one end; a read error may be behind it. This sequence joins TRBV28 and TRBJ2-5; D is uncertain. Germline V CDR1 and CDR2: MDHEN, SYDVKM. The CDR3 consists of 14 residues. The CDR3 protein is CASSLSSRREPQYF. The CDR3 bases are TGTGCCAGCAGTTTATCCAGCCGACGAGAGCCCCAGTACTTC. Complete variable domain (other parts from reference TRBV28 and TRBJ2-5): DVKVTQSSRYLVKRTGEKVFLECVQDMDHENMFWYRQDPGLGLRLIYFSYDVKMKEKGDIPEGYSVSREKKERFSLILESASTNQTSMYLCASSLSSRREPQYFGPGTRLLVL.

Only a few counts were recorded for this clonotype. The chain recombines TRBV5-6 with TRBJ2-1, with D possibly being TRBD2 (5 bases). V gave up 6 bases and J gave up 5 bases, with 12 bases separating them. The CDR3 sequence is 13 residues long. The germline CDR1 and CDR2 sequences are SGHDT and YYEEEE. The CDR3 DNA reads as TGTGCCAGCAAGGAGGTAAAGAACAATGAGCAGTTCTTC. This gives the protein CASKEVKNNEQFF.